The table lists the clone carrying this TCR beta chain with a few counts. The antigen is not known. Building of the TCR beta libraries involved iRepertoire HTBI primers and Arm-PCR of CDR3 regions. TCRdb re-analysed the multiplex PCR reads in MiXCR, keeping a single row per CDR3 protein. The sample records about 430,000 distinct CDR3 sequences, roughly 23% being singletons. Stated time point: persistent/refractory GD, antithyroid drugs over 5 years with positive TRAb. Construction of the TCR library relied on RNA isolated from PBMCs. This entry is derived from a study of regulatory T cells in long-lasting Graves disease. Findings of the study overall: Clonotypes that were public and shared totalled 2,741 in persistent patients versus around 970 in new patients. Persistent disease preferred TRBV28, TRBJ1-2 and TRBJ2-5.

Trimming took 8 bases from V and 3 from J, leaving 8 bases between them. The CDR3 consists of 12 residues. The germline CDR1 and CDR2 sequences are ENHRY and SYGVKD. The receptor comes from a female donor with Graves disease. The sample in question was peripheral blood mononuclear cells (PBMCs), obtained when the disease was refractory, from a patient treated with antithyroid drugs. This rearrangement joins TRBV10-3 to TRBJ1-5, with TRBD1 as a possible D gene (5 bases). CDR3 sequence: CAIGADNQPQHF. The CDR3 nucleotides are TGTGCCATCGGGGCGGACAATCAGCCCCAGCATTTT.